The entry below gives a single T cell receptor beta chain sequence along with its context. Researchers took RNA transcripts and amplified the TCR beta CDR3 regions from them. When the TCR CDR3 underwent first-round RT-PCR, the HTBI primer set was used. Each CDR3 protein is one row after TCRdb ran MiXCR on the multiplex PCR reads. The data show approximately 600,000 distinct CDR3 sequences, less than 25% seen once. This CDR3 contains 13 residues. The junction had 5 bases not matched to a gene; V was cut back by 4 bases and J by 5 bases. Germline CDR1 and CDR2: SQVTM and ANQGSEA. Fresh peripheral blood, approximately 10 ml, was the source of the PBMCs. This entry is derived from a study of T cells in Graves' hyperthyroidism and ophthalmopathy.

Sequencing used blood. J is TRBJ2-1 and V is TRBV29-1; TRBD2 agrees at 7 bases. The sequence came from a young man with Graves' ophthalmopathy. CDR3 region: CSVAPGRNNEQFF. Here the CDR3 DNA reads TGCAGCGTTGCACCCGGGAGGAACAATGAGCAGTTCTTC.